This T cell receptor beta chain emerged from a study of technical replicates of blood from a handful of donors. Generated by immunoSEQ multiplex PCR, the TCRdb table keeps only in-frame clones and is missing some. The sample comprises about 75,000 clones, approximately 96% of which are singletons, and 0.18% rests with the top ten. The V and J ends lost 7 bases and 5 bases respectively, with 18 bases between them. This CDR3 is built from 14 residues. CDR1 is MGHDK and CDR2 is SYGVNS in the germline V gene. V gene TRBV25-1 combines with J gene TRBJ2-7; TRBD1 might be the D (6 bases). The sample comprised T cells isolated from PBMCs. The sequence was collected from a human donor in good health. In DNA form, the CDR3 reads TGTGCCAGCACCTTGGGCAGGGGAATCCACGAGCAGTACTTC. Its protein is CASTLGRGIHEQYF.